These 21 T cell receptor beta chains share one sample of origin, sequenced in a study of T cells in Graves' hyperthyroidism and ophthalmopathy. Amplification of TCR beta CDR3 regions used RNA as the template. TCR CDR3 underwent first-round RT-PCR with the HTBI primer set. MiXCR was run by TCRdb on the multiplex PCR reads, yielding one entry per CDR3 protein. The sample lists 500,000 to 750,000 distinct CDR3 sequences, under 60% seen once, with 7.5% to 8.5% in the top ten. Material: peripheral blood or thyroid tissue (not recorded which). All receptors come from a woman under 30 with Graves' hyperthyroidism.

V gene TRBV2 combines with J gene TRBJ1-2; 10 bases are shared with TRBD1. Germline CDR1 reads SNHLY; CDR2 reads FYNNEI. The CDR3 sequence is 16 residues long. The trim removed 5 bases at V and 4 bases at J, leaving 10 bases unmatched. CDR3 residues: CASSSPGTGASYGYTF. CDR3 coding DNA: TGTGCCAGCAGTTCGCCCGGGACAGGGGCCTCCTATGGCTACACCTTC.

CDR3 in amino acids: CASWSSYEQYF. The CDR3 DNA sequence: TGTGCCAGCTGGAGCTCCTACGAGCAGTACTTC. V and J are TRBV27 and TRBJ2-7; D not resolved. CDR1 and CDR2 (germline): MNHEY, SMNVEV (reference sequence). V was pared by 8 bases and J by 0 bases, with 5 bases between. This CDR3 has 11 residues.

V usage is TRBV6-4 and J usage is TRBJ1-1, with TRBD1 matching 7 bases. Looked up from germline, CDR1 is MRHNA and CDR2 is SNTAGT. V trimming: 6 bases; J trimming: 0 bases; junction bases outside the gene matches: 13. The CDR3 spans 17 residues. CDR3 nucleotides: TGTGCCAGCAGAAAGGGGACAGACCGACAGTTGAACACTGAAGCTTTCTTT. This encodes CASRKGTDRQLNTEAFF.

As for this clonotype: A much larger clone lies one base from this, so it may be a read error. The rearrangement joins TRBV7-2 to TRBJ1-1; D remains ambiguous. The V and J ends lost 5 bases and 1 base respectively, with 14 bases between them. The length of the CDR3 is 15 residues. In germline, CDR1 is SGHTA, CDR2 FQGNSA. The CDR3 DNA sequence: TGTGCCAGCAGCCTGTTTGGGAGCCAGAACACTGAAGCTTTCTTT. Its protein is CASSLFGSQNTEAFF.

In this sample, this clonotype turned up many times. The chain carries TRBV20-1 and TRBJ2-2, with D possibly matching TRBD1 (6 bases). Trimming removed 5 bases from V and 2 bases from J, with 15 bases in between. The germline V gene encodes CDR1 DFQATT and CDR2 SNEGSKA (reference sequence). CDR3 length: 15 residues. The CDR3 sequence is CSAYPGQLNTGELFF. In DNA form, the CDR3 reads TGCAGTGCTTATCCGGGACAACTTAACACCGGGGAGCTGTTTTTT.

As to this clonotype: Sequence at one end of the junction differs from germline and may be a read error. V is TRBV7-2 and J is TRBJ1-4; D remains ambiguous. Germline V gene sequence: CDR1 SGHTA, CDR2 FQGNSA. The CDR3 loop spans 15 amino acids. The CDR3 nucleotides are TGTGCCAGCAGCTCTTACAAGGGCCTTAATGAAAAACTATTTTTT. Amino acids: CASSSYKGLNEKLFF.

The chain combines TRBV29-1 with TRBJ2-7; D is unclear. This CDR3 has 12 residues. V lost 8 bases and J 4 bases, leaving 15 bases between the germline ends. The germline V gene has CDR1 SQVTM and CDR2 ANQGSEA. The CDR3 nucleotides read TGCAGCTCCAGTGTTCTAGTATACGAGCAGTACTTC. As protein: CSSSVLVYEQYF.

The rearrangement uses TRBV29-1 and TRBJ1-1, with 7 bases matching TRBD1. Germline V gives CDR1 SQVTM, CDR2 ANQGSEA. Trimming at V came to 7 bases and at J to 3 bases, leaving 5 bases not matched to a gene. This CDR3 is 12 amino acids long. The CDR3, as DNA: TGCAGCGCTAGACAGGGCCACACTGAAGCTTTCTTT. It codes for CSARQGHTEAFF.

This clonotype was seen repeatedly, ten times or more. The chain has TRBV5-1 and TRBJ1-6, with 9 bases fitting TRBD1. CDR3 size: 17 residues. Germline CDR1 and CDR2: SGHRS and YFSETQ. V trimming: 3 bases; J trimming: 6 bases; junction bases outside the gene matches: 10. CDR3 residues: CASSWNPGTGLNSPLHF. CDR3 DNA: TGCGCCAGCAGCTGGAACCCCGGGACAGGGCTTAATTCACCCCTCCACTTT.

In this sample, this clonotype turned up many times. The CDR3: CASSLRVEGNTEAFF. The DNA for the CDR3 is TGTGCCAGCAGCCTCCGTGTGGAGGGGAACACTGAAGCTTTCTTT. The rearrangement links TRBV9 to TRBJ1-1; no clear D gene. The CDR3 sequence is 15 residues long. V gave up 4 bases and J gave up 1 base, with 14 bases separating them. Germline CDR1 SGDLS, CDR2 YYNGEE.

The rearrangement joins TRBV30 to TRBJ1-6; D might be TRBD1 (6 bases). The CDR3 is 15 amino acids. Germline CDR1 GTSNPN, CDR2 SVGIG (reference sequence). V was shortened by 5 bases and J by 0 bases, with 11 bases between the two germline ends. CDR3 loop: CAWGDRSSYNSPLHF. The CDR3, as DNA: TGTGCCTGGGGTGACAGGAGCTCCTATAATTCACCCCTCCACTTT.

This clonotype was observed many times. This sequence joins TRBV10-3 and TRBJ2-7; TRBD1 matches 11 bases. This CDR3 spans 14 amino acids. V gave up 5 bases and J gave up 4 bases; unmatched junction bases: 4. CDR1 ENHRY and CDR2 SYGVKD come from the germline V gene. CDR3 region: CAISRDRGNYEQYF. The CDR3 coding sequence is TGTGCCATCAGTCGGGACAGGGGGAATTACGAGCAGTACTTC.

This clonotype showed up many times. In DNA form, the CDR3 reads TGCAGTGCTAGAGAGAAGGGAGGGGAGACCCAGTACTTC. It is translated as CSAREKGGETQYF. The gene calls are TRBV20-1 and TRBJ2-5; 7 bases match TRBD2. The germline CDR1 and CDR2 sequences are DFQATT and SNEGSKA (reference sequence). Trimming cost V 0 bases and J 5 bases; bases outside gene matches: 3. This CDR3 has 13 residues.

This clonotype was observed many times. The chain uses TRBV4-2 and TRBJ2-7; a weak D match, TRBD2 (6 bases). Germline V gene data show CDR1 as LGHNA and CDR2 as YNFKEQ. This CDR3 has 15 amino acids. The V and J ends lost 0 bases and 1 base respectively, with 10 bases between them. CDR3 residues: CASSQERDSSYEQYF. The CDR3 nucleotides read TGTGCCAGCAGCCAAGAACGGGACTCGTCCTACGAGCAGTACTTC.

This clonotype was seen many times. The chain carries TRBV29-1 and TRBJ2-5; TRBD1 aligns across 9 bases. V lost 8 bases, J lost 5 bases, and 9 bases stayed unmatched. The CDR3 extends over 13 amino acids. Germline CDR1 and CDR2: SQVTM and ANQGSEA. CDR3 protein: CSPQLTGGETQYF. The CDR3 nucleotides are TGCAGCCCGCAACTGACAGGGGGGGAGACCCAGTACTTC.

Points on this clonotype: This may come from a read error, since a much larger clone is one base off. This chain joins TRBV7-3 and TRBJ1-1; D ambiguous. Trimming shortened V by 6 bases and J by 1 base, and 24 bases separated the two germline ends. This CDR3 has 18 residues. Germline CDR1 and CDR2: SGHTA and FQGTGA. As DNA, the CDR3 is TGTGCCAGCAGAGACTATAGGTCCTCCTGGGAAGGGAACACTGAAGCTTTCTTT. Its translation: CASRDYRSSWEGNTEAFF.

The genes are TRBV6-2 or TRBV6-3 and TRBJ2-5; 7 positions match TRBD2. V trimming: 9 bases; J trimming: 3 bases; junction bases outside the gene matches: 7. There are 13 residues in the CDR3. The V gene's germline CDR1 is MNHEY and CDR2 SVGEGT. DNA for the CDR3: TGTGCCAGTCTTCTAGCGGCTGAAGAGACCCAGTACTTC. This encodes CASLLAAEETQYF.

With regard to this clonotype: A read error may be the cause here, since a much bigger clone is one base away. The chain has TRBV6-5 and TRBJ2-2, with D maybe TRBD1 (5 bases). V gave up 6 bases and J gave up 0 bases, with 11 bases separating them. The CDR3 is 15 residues long. Germline V gene data show CDR1 as MNHEY and CDR2 as SVGAGI. CDR3 loop: CASRPRTPNTGELFF. Written as DNA, the CDR3 is TGTGCCAGCAGACCCAGGACACCGAACACCGGGGAGCTGTTTTTT.

CDR3 sequence reads: CASSLARDSYGYTF. In DNA form, the CDR3 reads TGTGCCAGCAGCTTAGCCAGGGACAGTTATGGCTACACCTTC. The chain uses TRBV7-2 and TRBJ1-2; TRBD1 matches 7 bases. CDR3 size: 14 residues. The germline gives CDR1 SGHTA, CDR2 FQGNSA. V lost 0 bases and J lost 5; bases outside the gene matches: 3. Variable domain in full (rest from reference TRBV7-2 and TRBJ1-2): GAGVSQSPSNKVTEKGKDVELRCDPISGHTALYWYRQSLGQGLEFLIYFQGNSAPDKSGLPSDRFSAERTGGSVSTLTIQRTQQEDSAVYLCASSLARDSYGYTFGSGTRLTVV.

V gene TRBV3-2 combines with J gene TRBJ1-1; the table calls TRBD1, which could not be checked here. TRBV3-2 represents a pseudogene. The CDR3 covers 16 residues. CDR3 protein: CASNSGTRNMNTEAFF. In DNA, the CDR3 is TGTGCCAGCAACTCCGGGACAAGGAACATGAACACTGAAGCTTTCTTT.

The chain has TRBV7-2 and TRBJ1-3, with 7 bases fitting TRBD1. In germline, CDR1 is SGHTA, CDR2 FQGNSA. V lost 1 base and J lost 0; bases outside the gene matches: 3. There are 16 residues in the CDR3. The CDR3 nucleotides are TGTGCCAGCAGCTTAGTAACAGGGGACTCTGGAAACACCATATATTTT. Its translation: CASSLVTGDSGNTIYF.